Each of the 16 T cell receptor beta chains below was sequenced from the same sample in a study of circulating and synovial CD4+ cells in juvenile arthritis. Generated by immunoSEQ multiplex PCR, the TCRdb table keeps only in-frame clones and is missing some. The top ten hold roughly 0.7% of the sample, which has some 33,000 clones, around 96% seen once. The sample taken for sequencing was CD4+ T cells from blood. These receptors originate from a human donor with juvenile idiopathic arthritis.

J is TRBJ1-2 and V is TRBV6-1; 7 nucleotides match TRBD1. Trimming took 8 bases from V and 4 from J; bases not matched to a gene: 7. This CDR3 is 13 amino acids long. The V gene's germline CDR1 is MNHNS and CDR2 SASEGT. CDR3 loop: CASGEQGTYGYTF. The CDR3 DNA sequence: TGTGCCAGCGGCGAACAGGGGACCTATGGCTACACCTTC.

This clone was observed a handful of times. The chain combines TRBV5-4 with TRBJ1-3, with D hard to call. The CDR3 extends over 13 amino acids. V lost 4 bases and J 4 bases, leaving 9 bases between the germline ends. CDR1 is SGHNT and CDR2 is YYREEE in the germline V gene (reference sequence). This CDR3 is CASSGTRGNTIYF. The CDR3 DNA follows: TGTGCCAGCAGCGGAACCAGGGGAAACACCATATATTTT.

This clone was seen only once. This chain links TRBV19 with TRBJ1-2; D gene ambiguous. This CDR3 has 16 amino acids. Trimming removed 1 base from V and 1 base from J, with 13 bases in between. Germline CDR1 reads LNHDA; CDR2 reads SQIVND (reference sequence). As DNA, the CDR3 is TGTGCCAGTAGTATAGCGGGTTATGCGATTAACTATGGCTACACCTTC. It translates to CASSIAGYAINYGYTF.

The CDR3 coding sequence is TGCGCCAGCAGCCAAGTTACAGGGAAAACTGAAGCTTTCTTT. Its protein is CASSQVTGKTEAFF. V and J are TRBV4-3 and TRBJ1-1, with D perhaps matching TRBD1 (6 bases). Trimming shortened V by 1 base and J by 5 bases, and 11 bases separated the two germline ends. Germline V CDR1 and CDR2: LGHNA, YSLEER. There are 14 residues in the CDR3.

The chain uses TRBV18 and TRBJ1-5; maybe TRBD1 (5 bases). The CDR3 covers 19 residues. Trimming took off 3 bases at V and 13 bases at J, with 34 bases between the two ends. The germline CDR1 and CDR2 sequences are KGHSH and LQKENI. The CDR3 sequence: CASSPPDAVGGGQATGQHF. The CDR3 bases are TGTGCCAGCTCACCGCCTGATGCTGTCGGGGGAGGGCAAGCGACTGGACAGCATTTT.

This chain uses TRBV6-5 with TRBJ2-3, with D unresolved. V was trimmed by 6 bases and J by 0 bases, leaving 13 bases between them. The CDR3 is made up of 15 amino acids. CDR1 is MNHEY, CDR2 SVGAGI, per germline. CDR3 sequence reads: CASSLEILSTDTQYF. The CDR3 coding sequence is TGTGCCAGCAGCTTGGAAATACTAAGCACAGATACGCAGTATTTT.

A few counts support this clone. Mismatch with germline at one junction end may stem from a read error. V usage is TRBV7-7 and J usage is TRBJ2-3, with no clear D. The CDR3 runs 13 residues. The germline V gene has CDR1 SSHAT and CDR2 FNYEAQ (reference sequence). Here the CDR3 DNA reads TGTGCTAGCAGCCGTAGTTACACAGATACGCAGTATTTT. Translated, it gives CASSRSYTDTQYF.

This chain links TRBV7-2 with TRBJ2-3; 9 bases match TRBD1. Germline CDR1 and CDR2: SGHTA and FQGNSA. The V and J ends lost 5 bases and 2 bases, in that order; junction bases with no gene match: 5. The CDR3 extends over 15 amino acids. This CDR3 is CASSLRQGVTDTQYF. In DNA, the CDR3 is TGTGCCAGCAGCCTTAGACAGGGGGTCACAGATACGCAGTATTTT.

The chain couples TRBV10-2 to TRBJ1-6; 9 nucleotides agree with TRBD1. The CDR3 runs to 17 residues. CDR1 and CDR2 from the germline V gene are WSHSY and SAAADI. V lost 8 bases and J lost 9; bases outside the gene matches: 17. The CDR3, as DNA: TGCGCCAGCCGTAACAGGGTGGGGACAGGGTCCGTTTCACCCCTCCACTTT. This translates into CASRNRVGTGSVSPLHF.

The J gene is TRBJ2-2, the V gene TRBV30; D remains unclear. Germline-derived CDR1 and CDR2 are GTSNPN and SVGIG (reference sequence). V was pared by 0 bases and J by 5 bases, with 13 bases between. The CDR3 has 15 residues. The CDR3 spells CAWSVNLIVTGELFF. CDR3 coding DNA: TGTGCCTGGAGTGTAAATCTCATAGTTACCGGGGAGCTGTTTTTT.

The CDR3 loop is CASTLYGGGHYEQYF. Written as DNA, the CDR3 is TGTGCCAGCACTCTTTACGGCGGGGGCCATTACGAGCAGTACTTC. The chain links TRBV6-5 to TRBJ2-7, with a possible D match to TRBD2 (7 bases). CDR3 size: 15 residues. V lost 7 bases and J lost 4, with 20 bases in between. CDR1 is MNHEY and CDR2 is SVGAGI in the germline V gene.

This chain connects TRBV6-1 to TRBJ2-7; possible D gene TRBD1, 6 bases. The germline CDR1 and CDR2 sequences are MNHNS and SASEGT. This CDR3 has 15 residues. V lost 7 bases to trimming and J lost 1 base, with 17 bases between them. The CDR3 bases are TGTGCCAGCACCTTATCGTTGGGGGCTTCCTACGAGCAGTACTTC. Translating it yields CASTLSLGASYEQYF.

This clone was counted between two and nine times. The chain couples TRBV19 to TRBJ1-2; D perhaps matches TRBD1 (5 bases). This CDR3 has 13 amino acids. Trimming pared 6 bases from V and 0 bases from J, leaving 8 bases between. Germline-derived CDR1 and CDR2 are LNHDA and SQIVND (reference sequence). This CDR3 reads CASSRVANYGYTF. The DNA for the CDR3 is TGTGCCAGTAGCAGGGTAGCTAACTATGGCTACACCTTC. Full variable domain (outside the CDR3, taken from reference TRBV19 and TRBJ1-2): DGGITQSPKYLFRKEGQNVTLSCEQNLNHDAMYWYRQDPGQGLRLIYYSQIVNDFQKGDIAEGYSVSREKKESFPLTVTSAQKNPTAFYLCASSRVANYGYTFGSGTRLTVV.

The V and J genes are TRBV18 and TRBJ1-2; no clear D gene. Germline-derived CDR1 and CDR2 are KGHSH and LQKENI. This CDR3 is built from 12 residues. V was clipped by 6 bases and J by 11 bases, with 16 bases between them. CDR3 in amino acids: CASSKPGYNYTF. The CDR3 DNA follows: TGTGCCAGCTCCAAACCGGGGTATAATTACACCTTC.

This sequence joins TRBV19 and TRBJ2-7; 9 nucleotides match TRBD1. This CDR3 contains 15 residues. Germline CDR1 LNHDA, CDR2 SQIVND (reference sequence). V lost 5 bases to trimming and J lost 5 bases; unmatched junction nucleotides: 10. This chain's CDR3 is CASSGGQGNMDEQYF. In nucleotides, the CDR3 is TGTGCCAGTAGTGGGGGACAGGGCAATATGGACGAGCAGTACTTC.

The count of this clone is one. This chain uses TRBV7-9 with TRBJ2-2, with 8 bases that match TRBD1. CDR3 size: 14 residues. The V gene end was trimmed by 2 bases and the J gene end by 5 bases; junction bases not matched to a gene: 1. Germline-derived CDR1 and CDR2 are SEHNR and FQNEAQ (reference sequence). The DNA of the CDR3 is TGTGCCAGCAGCTTAAACAGGGGGACCGGGGAGCTGTTTTTT. It codes for CASSLNRGTGELFF.